This entry lists 10 T cell receptor beta chains sequenced from one sample in a study of blood T cell repertoires in COVID-19. Only in-frame clones appear in the TCRdb table, and some are missing; sequencing was by immunoSEQ multiplex PCR. The data show approximately 220,000 clones, with approximately 83% seen just once and about 2.1% held by the top ten. The source material was peripheral blood. Receptors were obtained from an older woman with acute or convalescent COVID-19.

The chain has TRBV5-1 and TRBJ1-1; 7 positions match TRBD1. Trimming cost V 4 bases and J 2 bases; bases outside gene matches: 5. CDR1 SGHRS and CDR2 YFSETQ come from the germline V gene. The CDR3 extends over 14 amino acids. This CDR3 is CASSGGTANTEAFF. CDR3 sequence (DNA): TGCGCCAGCAGCGGGGGGACAGCAAACACTGAAGCTTTCTTT.

This sequence joins TRBV6-6 and TRBJ2-5, with 10 bases identical to TRBD2. The V segment lost 8 bases and the J segment 5 bases; nucleotides outside the gene matches: 11. CDR1 is MNHNY, CDR2 SVGAGI, per germline (reference sequence). This CDR3 has 15 residues. The CDR3 DNA sequence: TGTGCCAGCGAGAGACTAGCGGGTGGGAGGGAGACCCAGTACTTC. Translated, it gives CASERLAGGRETQYF.

This chain links TRBV24-1 with TRBJ2-1, with TRBD2 matching over 9 bases. CDR3 size: 16 residues. Germline loops: CDR1 KGHDR, CDR2 SFDVKD. After removal of 2 bases from V and 7 bases from J, the junction contained 8 bases not matched to a gene. This CDR3 reads CATSDSFRGGANEQFF. The CDR3 region has the DNA TGTGCCACCAGTGATTCGTTCCGCGGGGGGGCTAATGAGCAGTTCTTC.

The V gene is TRBV7-2, the J gene TRBJ2-7, with 9 bases identical to TRBD2. The CDR3 totals 17 residues. V shed 6 bases and J 0 bases; nucleotides not matched to a gene: 12. CDR1 is SGHTA and CDR2 is FQGNSA in the germline V gene. This CDR3 reads CASSPKGGGAGSYEQYF. DNA for the CDR3: TGTGCCAGCAGTCCCAAAGGCGGGGGGGCAGGCTCCTACGAGCAGTACTTC.

The V and J genes are TRBV16 and TRBJ1-3; TRBD1 might be the D (6 bases). Trimming left V 0 bases short and J 0 bases short, with 9 bases between. The CDR3 covers 16 residues. CDR1 is KGHSY and CDR2 is FQNENV in the germline V gene. DNA for the CDR3: TGTGCCAGCAGCCAATCGGGGACACTCTCTGGAAACACCATATATTTT. Encoded protein: CASSQSGTLSGNTIYF.

This rearrangement joins TRBV6-1 to TRBJ2-5; TRBD2 might be the D (5 bases). The CDR3 extends over 16 amino acids. Per the germline V gene, CDR1 is MNHNS and CDR2 is SASEGT. The germline V and J ends were trimmed by 4 bases and 1 base, with 16 bases remaining between them. The CDR3 sequence is CASSVGPTRTQETQYF. The DNA for the CDR3 is TGTGCCAGCAGTGTAGGCCCCACTAGAACCCAAGAGACCCAGTACTTC.

V and J are TRBV11-2 and TRBJ2-1; TRBD2 matches at 11 bases. Germline CDR1 and CDR2: SGHAT and FQNNGV. The J segment lost 5 bases and the V segment lost 5 bases, leaving 5 bases of the junction unmatched. The CDR3 consists of 15 residues. In DNA, the CDR3 is TGTGCCAGCAGCCCTAGCGGGGGGACGCACAATGAGCAGTTCTTC. Translating gives CASSPSGGTHNEQFF.

The V call is TRBV12-3 or TRBV12-4, the J call TRBJ1-5, with TRBD1 matching 8 bases. J gave up 3 bases and V 6 bases, and 1 base lay outside the gene matches. The CDR3 length is 13 residues. CDR3 region: CASRDRVNQPQHF. The CDR3 bases are TGTGCCAGCAGGGACAGGGTCAATCAGCCCCAGCATTTT.

The CDR3 loop is CASSFDGWNEQFF. The CDR3 DNA is TGTGCCAGCAGTTTCGACGGGTGGAATGAGCAGTTCTTC. V and J are TRBV12-3 or TRBV12-4 and TRBJ2-1, with unresolved D. Trimming removed 3 bases at V and 7 bases at J, with 10 bases between. The CDR3 is 13 residues long.

This sequence joins TRBV30 and TRBJ2-1; possibly TRBD1 for D (5 bases). V was cut by 2 bases and J by 3 bases, with 5 bases left in between. This CDR3 contains 12 residues. Germline V gives CDR1 GTSNPN, CDR2 SVGIG (reference sequence). The CDR3 coding sequence is TGTGCCTGGAGTAGGGGCTACAATGAGCAGTTCTTC. Translating gives CAWSRGYNEQFF. Using reference TRBV30 and TRBJ2-1 for the parts outside the CDR3, the full variable domain is SQTIHQWPATLVQPVGSPLSLECTVEGTSNPNLYWYRQAAGRGLQLLFYSVGIGQISSEVPQNLSASRPQDRQFILSSKKLLLSDSGFYLCAWSRGYNEQFFGPGTRLTVL.